A single sample is the source of the 27 T cell receptor beta chains below, sequenced in a study of T-cell reconstitution after alpha-beta-depleted transplantation in children. Researchers prepared the TCRbeta library using unique molecular identifiers, the study reports. TCRdb ran MiXCR on the PCR reads and lists one entry per CDR3 protein. In the table there are 450,000 to 600,000 distinct CDR3 sequences, over 25% of which are singletons. Sequences were derived from PBMCs from the stem cell graft donor, sampled from the stem cell graft. All receptors come from a human donor who donated a stem cell graft to a child with aplastic anemia.

The sample holds a few counts of this clonotype. V and J are TRBV25-1 and TRBJ2-1, with 11 bases matching TRBD2. The CDR3 has 17 residues. V lost 1 base and J lost 2; bases outside the gene matches: 4. In germline, CDR1 is MGHDK, CDR2 SYGVNS. The CDR3 DNA follows: TGTGCCAGCAGTGAATTAGCGGGAGGGGGTACCTACAATGAGCAGTTCTTC. The encoded protein is CASSELAGGGTYNEQFF. The full variable domain, rest sourced from reference TRBV25-1 and TRBJ2-1, is EADIYQTPRYLVIGTGKKITLECSQTMGHDKMYWYQQDPGMELHLIHYSYGVNSTEKGDLSSESTVSRIRTEHFPLTLESARPSHTSQYLCASSELAGGGTYNEQFFGPGTRLTVL.

The chain carries TRBV7-9 and TRBJ2-3; D not certain. The V end was cut by 5 bases, the J end by 7 bases, with 4 bases between. This CDR3 comprises 10 residues. Germline V gene data show CDR1 as SEHNR and CDR2 as FQNEAQ (reference sequence). CDR3 DNA: TGTGCCAGCAGCGCGAATACGCAGTATTTT. Amino acids: CASSANTQYF.

This chain joins TRBV7-9 and TRBJ1-2, with D perhaps TRBD1 (6 bases). Germline CDR1 reads SEHNR; CDR2 reads FQNEAQ (reference sequence). The CDR3 covers 16 residues. Trimming pared 7 bases from V and 0 bases from J, leaving 18 bases between. The DNA for the CDR3 is TGTGCCAGCACCTTTCAAAACAGGGTCCCTAACTATGGCTACACCTTC. Translation: CASTFQNRVPNYGYTF.

The J gene is TRBJ2-6, the V gene TRBV7-7, with D possibly matching TRBD1 (5 bases). The CDR3 extends over 15 amino acids. Between the trimmed V and J ends, which lost 4 bases and 4 bases, there was a span of 11 bases. The germline CDR1 and CDR2 sequences are SSHAT and FNYEAQ (reference sequence). Here the CDR3 DNA reads TGTGCCAGCAGCTCCAGGGAACCCGGGGCCAACGTCCTGACTTTC. Translated: CASSSREPGANVLTF.

The CDR3 reads CASSAEGGNEGYTF. The CDR3 DNA reads TGTGCCAGCAGCGCCGAGGGAGGGAATGAAGGCTACACCTTC. The chain links TRBV9 to TRBJ1-2; no clear D gene. The CDR3 runs to 14 residues. The germline V gene encodes CDR1 SGDLS and CDR2 YYNGEE. Trimming removed 3 bases at V and 8 bases at J, with 17 bases between.

This clonotype turned up a few times. This sequence joins TRBV11-2 and TRBJ1-5; D unclear. V was pared by 4 bases and J by 5 bases, with 12 bases between. Germline V gene data show CDR1 as SGHAT and CDR2 as FQNNGV. The CDR3 sequence is 14 residues long. CDR3 protein: CASSSTSPYQPQHF. In DNA, the CDR3 is TGTGCCAGCAGCTCCACCTCCCCGTATCAGCCCCAGCATTTT. The full variable domain, rest sourced from reference TRBV11-2 and TRBJ1-5, is EAGVAQSPRYKIIEKRQSVAFWCNPISGHATLYWYQQILGQGPKLLIQFQNNGVVDDSQLPKDRFSAERLKGVDSTLKIQPAKLEDSAVYLCASSSTSPYQPQHFGDGTRLSIL.

This clonotype turned up a few times. The chain joins TRBV20-1 to TRBJ2-1; tentatively, D is TRBD1 (6 bases). The V and J ends lost 2 bases and 9 bases respectively, with 11 bases between them. Per the germline V gene, CDR1 is DFQATT and CDR2 is SNEGSKA (reference sequence). The CDR3 sequence is 12 residues long. CDR3 DNA: TGCAGTGCTAGATATACAGGGAGTGAGCAGTTCTTC. Its protein product is CSARYTGSEQFF.

This chain joins TRBV19 and TRBJ2-1; 9 bases match TRBD1. Germline V gene data show CDR1 as LNHDA and CDR2 as SQIVND (reference sequence). This CDR3 has 15 amino acids. Losses at the gene ends were 3 bases for V and 5 bases for J; bases not matched to a gene: 5. CDR3 nucleotide sequence: TGTGCCAGTAGTATCCCGACAGGGGGAAACAATGAGCAGTTCTTC. It codes for CASSIPTGGNNEQFF.

In its sample, this clonotype was seen a few times. V usage is TRBV6-5 and J usage is TRBJ2-2; 8 bases are a match to TRBD1. J gave up 8 bases and V 4 bases, and 6 bases lay outside the gene matches. CDR1 is MNHEY, CDR2 SVGAGI, per germline. The CDR3 has 14 residues. As DNA, the CDR3 is TGTGCCAGCAGTTTTCAGGGGGCGGCGGGGGAGCTGTTTTTT. It codes for CASSFQGAAGELFF.

The chain recombines TRBV6-1 with TRBJ1-1, with 8 bases identical to TRBD1. The CDR3 runs 15 residues. Trimming at V came to 5 bases and at J to 7 bases, leaving 12 bases not matched to a gene. The V gene's germline CDR1 is MNHNS and CDR2 SASEGT. This CDR3 reads CASSRSSDRASEAFF. In DNA form, the CDR3 reads TGTGCCAGCAGTCGATCATCGGACAGGGCGAGTGAAGCTTTCTTT.

A few counts support this clonotype. The chain links TRBV25-1 to TRBJ2-7; D might be TRBD2 (6 bases). CDR1 MGHDK and CDR2 SYGVNS come from the germline V gene. The CDR3 length is 13 residues. V lost 7 bases and J 0 bases, leaving 10 bases between the germline ends. This CDR3 is CASTAGYSYEQYF. CDR3 DNA sequence: TGTGCCAGCACCGCGGGATACTCCTACGAGCAGTACTTC.

The J gene is TRBJ1-1, the V gene TRBV11-2; 9 nucleotides align to TRBD1. This CDR3 is 14 amino acids long. CDR1 is SGHAT, CDR2 FQNNGV, per germline. V gave up 1 base and J gave up 7 bases; unmatched junction bases: 4. CDR3 protein: CASSLVGQGFEAFF. The DNA of the CDR3 is TGTGCCAGCAGCTTAGTGGGACAGGGATTTGAAGCTTTCTTT.

This clonotype was seen a few times. V and J are TRBV27 and TRBJ1-3, with TRBD1 as a possible D gene (6 bases). V shed 3 bases and J shed 9 bases, with 12 bases lying between them. Germline CDR1 MNHEY, CDR2 SMNVEV (reference sequence). This CDR3 region has 13 residues. CDR3: CASSFTGSSTIYF. Written as DNA, the CDR3 is TGTGCCAGCAGTTTTACAGGGAGTAGCACCATATATTTT.

The chain is built from TRBV20-1 and TRBJ1-1; D may be TRBD1 (5 bases). The CDR3 has 14 amino acids. CDR1 DFQATT and CDR2 SNEGSKA come from the germline V gene (reference sequence). V lost 1 base, J lost 1 base, and 10 bases lay in between. The CDR3 nucleotides are TGCAGTGCTAGAGTTATGGACAAGAACACTGAAGCTTTCTTT. Protein: CSARVMDKNTEAFF.

This clonotype was picked up a small number of times. This chain connects TRBV4-3 to TRBJ1-1; a weak D match, TRBD1 (5 bases). Germline-derived CDR1 and CDR2 are LGHNA and YSLEER. This CDR3 is 15 amino acids long. V was trimmed by 4 bases and J by 2 bases, leaving 14 bases between them. The CDR3 spells CASSRRSTENTEAFF. The CDR3 bases are TGCGCCAGCAGCCGAAGATCGACAGAAAACACTGAAGCTTTCTTT.

This clonotype appeared a few times. The chain recombines TRBV11-2 with TRBJ2-5; D uncertain. This CDR3 region has 14 residues. Trimming took 2 bases from V and 4 from J, leaving 11 bases between them. From germline, CDR1 is SGHAT and CDR2 FQNNGV. CDR3 nucleotide sequence: TGTGCCAGCAGCTTACGCCGGGTTGGAGAGACCCAGTACTTC. It translates to CASSLRRVGETQYF.

This clonotype turned up a few times. The V and J genes are TRBV5-6 and TRBJ2-1; TRBD2 might be the D (5 bases). The germline V and J ends were trimmed by 5 bases and 4 bases, with 13 bases remaining between them. The CDR3 totals 14 residues. Germline V CDR1 and CDR2: SGHDT, YYEEEE. The CDR3 loop reads CASSYGGYYNEQFF. As DNA, the CDR3 is TGTGCCAGCAGTTACGGCGGGTATTACAATGAGCAGTTCTTC.

In its sample, this clonotype was seen a few times. This sequence joins TRBV18 and TRBJ2-2; a weak D match, TRBD2 (6 bases). Germline V gene sequence: CDR1 KGHSH, CDR2 LQKENI. This CDR3 contains 16 residues. V lost 2 bases and J lost 3, with 13 bases in between. CDR3 in amino acids: CASSPRRETHTGELFF. The CDR3 DNA reads as TGTGCCAGCTCACCAAGGAGGGAGACGCACACCGGGGAGCTGTTTTTT.

This clonotype has only a few counts. The CDR3 DNA is TGTGCCAGCAGTTTTGGGTGGAATCAGCCCCAGCATTTT. Translation: CASSFGWNQPQHF. This sequence joins TRBV28 and TRBJ1-5; no clear D gene. CDR3 length: 13 residues. V was clipped by 3 bases and J by 4 bases, with 7 bases between them. The germline gives CDR1 MDHEN, CDR2 SYDVKM. The full variable domain, in which reference TRBV28 and TRBJ1-5 provide the parts outside the CDR3, is DVKVTQSSRYLVKRTGEKVFLECVQDMDHENMFWYRQDPGLGLRLIYFSYDVKMKEKGDIPEGYSVSREKKERFSLILESASTNQTSMYLCASSFGWNQPQHFGDGTRLSIL.

The CDR3: CASSEQGTHSYNEQFF. In nucleotides, the CDR3 is TGTGCCAGCAGCGAACAGGGGACTCATTCCTACAATGAGCAGTTCTTC. The chain couples TRBV9 to TRBJ2-1, with D possibly matching TRBD1 (7 bases). This CDR3 spans 16 amino acids. The germline V gene has CDR1 SGDLS and CDR2 YYNGEE. V lost 3 bases and J 1 base, leaving 14 bases between the germline ends. Complete variable domain (other parts from reference TRBV9 and TRBJ2-1): DSGVTQTPKHLITATGQRVTLRCSPRSGDLSVYWYQQSLDQGLQFLIQYYNGEERAKGNILERFSAQQFPDLHSELNLSSLELGDSALYFCASSEQGTHSYNEQFFGPGTRLTVL.

V and J are TRBV5-1 and TRBJ2-2; D is possibly TRBD2 (6 bases). V was cut by 4 bases and J by 5 bases, with 18 bases left in between. The germline CDR1 and CDR2 sequences are SGHRS and YFSETQ. This CDR3 is 16 amino acids long. The CDR3 loop is CASSAGRTSHTGELFF. The CDR3, as DNA: TGCGCCAGCAGCGCGGGAAGGACCTCGCATACCGGGGAGCTGTTTTTT. Supplemented by reference TRBV5-1 and TRBJ2-2, the full variable domain reads KAGVTQTPRYLIKTRGQQVTLSCSPISGHRSVSWYQQTPGQGLQFLFEYFSETQRNKGNFPGRFSGRQFSNSRSEMNVSTLELGDSALYLCASSAGRTSHTGELFFGEGSRLTVL.

The rearrangement joins TRBV6-1 to TRBJ2-2; TRBD1 might be the D (6 bases). The CDR3 contains 13 residues. Deletions cut 6 bases from V and 8 bases from J, with 13 bases between. Germline CDR1 MNHNS, CDR2 SASEGT. This chain's CDR3 is CASRTGISGELFF. CDR3 bases: TGTGCCAGCAGAACAGGGATATCGGGGGAGCTGTTTTTT.

V is TRBV10-2 and J is TRBJ1-3; D unresolved. Trimming took 2 bases from V and 2 from J, leaving 4 bases between them. The CDR3 covers 13 residues. Per the germline V gene, CDR1 is WSHSY and CDR2 is SAAADI. Here the CDR3 reads CASSEQAGNTIYF. In DNA form, the CDR3 reads TGCGCCAGCAGTGAGCAGGCTGGAAACACCATATATTTT.

Remarks on this clonotype: Without the conserved terminal phenylalanine or tryptophan, this CDR3 likely stems from a read error. The chain couples TRBV6-2 or TRBV6-3 to TRBJ2-1; D unresolved. V shed 4 bases and J shed 8 bases, with 9 bases lying between them. The CDR3 runs to 12 residues. Germline values: CDR1 MNHEY, CDR2 SVGEGT. The CDR3 reads CASSWVGYEQFL. CDR3 in DNA: TGTGCCAGCAGTTGGGTGGGCTATGAGCAGTTCTTG.

With respect to this clonotype: No DNA is shown, since the ends of the CDR3 on it are uncertain; the CDR3 is the one TCRdb lists. The V and J genes are TRBV7-5 and TRBJ1-1. TRBV7-5 is tagged as a pseudogene. The CDR3 is made up of 16 amino acids, end residues included. The CDR3 sequence: CISVSEAPRWATEAFF.

The chain has TRBV28 and TRBJ2-5, with D hard to call. The CDR3 length is 17 residues. V lost 1 base, J lost 2 bases, and 17 bases lay in between. Germline CDR1 MDHEN, CDR2 SYDVKM. The CDR3 region has the DNA TGTGCCAGCAGTTTATCCCGGACGGAAGGTTCGCAAGAGACCCAGTACTTC. This codes for CASSLSRTEGSQETQYF.

The chain combines TRBV12-3 or TRBV12-4 with TRBJ1-5; 7 nucleotides align to TRBD1. This CDR3 contains 16 residues. Losses at the gene ends were 5 bases for V and 0 bases for J; bases not matched to a gene: 7. CDR3 loop: CASSRGTVYSNQPQHF. CDR3 DNA: TGTGCCAGCAGTCGCGGGACAGTCTATAGCAATCAGCCCCAGCATTTT.